This T cell receptor (beta chain) is from a study of blood T cell repertoires in COVID-19. Overall study: Specimens from acute and convalescent COVID-19 originated in the United States, Italy and Spain. Sources were T cells, B-cell-depleted T cells, or PBMCs; the material itself was cDNA or gDNA.

With 6 bases clipped from V and 5 bases from J, the junction kept 17 bases outside the gene matches. The CDR3 is made up of 17 amino acids. Germline CDR1 and CDR2: MNHEY and SMNVEV (reference sequence). Methods used by the authors: How many nucleated cells were present was estimated from reference gene primer amplification. Only in-frame clones appear in the TCRdb table, and some are missing; sequencing was by immunoSEQ multiplex PCR. V, J and clone size are taken as reported in that table, and D and trimming were inferred from the DNA itself. The table includes around 70,000 clones, more than 75% detected once.

The sample comprised peripheral blood. This receptor was obtained from a human donor in a cohort sampled during active COVID-19. This chain uses TRBV27 with TRBJ2-7; TRBD2 matches 9 bases. CDR3 sequence reads: CASRPFAGGRAGDEQYF. The CDR3, as DNA: TGTGCCAGCAGACCCTTCGCTGGCGGGAGGGCCGGGGACGAGCAGTACTTC.